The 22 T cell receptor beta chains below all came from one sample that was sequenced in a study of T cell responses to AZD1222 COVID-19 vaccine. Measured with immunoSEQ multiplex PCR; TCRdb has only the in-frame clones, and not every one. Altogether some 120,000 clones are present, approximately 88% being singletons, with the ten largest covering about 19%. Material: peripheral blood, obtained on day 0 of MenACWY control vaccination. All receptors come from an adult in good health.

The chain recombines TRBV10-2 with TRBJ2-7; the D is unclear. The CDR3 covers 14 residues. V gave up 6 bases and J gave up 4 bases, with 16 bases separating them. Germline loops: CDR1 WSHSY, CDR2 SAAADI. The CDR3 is CASRVGLRRYEQYF. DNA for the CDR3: TGCGCCAGCAGGGTAGGTTTGCGACGGTACGAGCAGTACTTC.

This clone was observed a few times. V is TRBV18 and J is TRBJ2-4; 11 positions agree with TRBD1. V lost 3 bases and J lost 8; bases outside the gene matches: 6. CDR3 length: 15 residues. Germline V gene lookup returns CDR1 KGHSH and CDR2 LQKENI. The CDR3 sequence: CASSPYGTGGDIQYF. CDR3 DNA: TGTGCCAGCTCACCCTACGGGACAGGGGGGGACATTCAGTACTTC.

CDR3 in amino acids: CASSFGDSPLHF. CDR3 bases: TGCGCCAGCAGCTTTGGGGATTCACCCCTCCACTTT. The chain combines TRBV5-1 with TRBJ1-6, with D hard to call. The V gene's germline CDR1 is SGHRS and CDR2 YFSETQ. CDR3 length: 12 amino acids. V gave up 2 bases and J gave up 8 bases, with 5 bases separating them.

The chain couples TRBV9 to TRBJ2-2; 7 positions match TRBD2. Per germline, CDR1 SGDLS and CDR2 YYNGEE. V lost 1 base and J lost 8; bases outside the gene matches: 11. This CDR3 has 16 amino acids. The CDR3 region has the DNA TGTGCCAGCAGCGTACTCGCGGGAGCCACCGGGGGGGAGCTGTTTTTT. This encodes CASSVLAGATGGELFF.

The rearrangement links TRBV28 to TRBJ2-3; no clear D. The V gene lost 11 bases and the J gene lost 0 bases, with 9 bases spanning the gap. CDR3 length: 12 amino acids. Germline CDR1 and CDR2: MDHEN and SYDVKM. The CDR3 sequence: CASGRSTDTQYF. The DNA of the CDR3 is TGTGCCTCGGGCCGTAGCACAGATACGCAGTATTTT.

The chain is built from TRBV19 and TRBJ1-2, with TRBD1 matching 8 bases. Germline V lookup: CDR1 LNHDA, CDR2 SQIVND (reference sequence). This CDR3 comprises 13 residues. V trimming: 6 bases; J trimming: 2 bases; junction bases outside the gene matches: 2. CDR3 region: CASRWTGNYGYTF. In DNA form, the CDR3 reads TGTGCCAGTAGATGGACAGGGAACTATGGCTACACCTTC.

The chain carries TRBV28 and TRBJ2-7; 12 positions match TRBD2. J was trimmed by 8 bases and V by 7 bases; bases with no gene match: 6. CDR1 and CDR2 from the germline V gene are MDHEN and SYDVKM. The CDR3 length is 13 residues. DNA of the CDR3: TGTGCCAGCACGGGACTAGCGGGCCTCAAGCAGTACTTC. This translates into CASTGLAGLKQYF.

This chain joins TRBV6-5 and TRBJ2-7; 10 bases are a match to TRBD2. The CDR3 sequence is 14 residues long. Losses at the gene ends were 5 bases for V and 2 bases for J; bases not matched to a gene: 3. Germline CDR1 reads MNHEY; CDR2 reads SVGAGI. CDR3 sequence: CASSTTSGTYEQYF. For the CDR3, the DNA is TGTGCCAGCAGTACCACTAGCGGGACCTACGAGCAGTACTTC.

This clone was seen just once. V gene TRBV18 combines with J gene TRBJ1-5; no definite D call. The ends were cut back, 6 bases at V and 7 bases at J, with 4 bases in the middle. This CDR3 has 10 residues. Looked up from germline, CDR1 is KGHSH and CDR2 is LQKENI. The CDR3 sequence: CASSHQPQHF. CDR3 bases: TGTGCCAGCTCCCACCAGCCCCAGCATTTT.

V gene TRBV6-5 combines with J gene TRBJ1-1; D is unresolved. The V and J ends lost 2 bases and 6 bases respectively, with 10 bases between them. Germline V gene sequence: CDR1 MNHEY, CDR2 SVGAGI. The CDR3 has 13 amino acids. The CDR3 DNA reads TGTGCCAGCAGTTACACACAAGGCGCTGAAGCTTTCTTT. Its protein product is CASSYTQGAEAFF.

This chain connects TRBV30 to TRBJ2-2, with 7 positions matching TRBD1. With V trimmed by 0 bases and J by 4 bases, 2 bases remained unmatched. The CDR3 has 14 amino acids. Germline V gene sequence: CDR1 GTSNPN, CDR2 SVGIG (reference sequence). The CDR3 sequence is CAWSVRGITGELFF. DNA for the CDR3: TGTGCCTGGAGTGTCAGGGGGATCACCGGGGAGCTGTTTTTT.

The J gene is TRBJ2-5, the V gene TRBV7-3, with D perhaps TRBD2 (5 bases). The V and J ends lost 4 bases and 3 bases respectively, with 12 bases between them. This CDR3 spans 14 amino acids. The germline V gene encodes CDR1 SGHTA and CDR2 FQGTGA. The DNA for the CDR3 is TGTGCCAGCAGCTCCGGACTGGCCGAAGAGACCCAGTACTTC. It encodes CASSSGLAEETQYF.

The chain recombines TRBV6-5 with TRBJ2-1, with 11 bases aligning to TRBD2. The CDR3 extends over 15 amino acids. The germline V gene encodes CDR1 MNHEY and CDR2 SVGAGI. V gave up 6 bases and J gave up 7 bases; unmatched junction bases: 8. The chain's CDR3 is CASSWASGRSNEQFF. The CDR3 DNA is TGTGCCAGCAGCTGGGCTAGCGGGAGGTCTAATGAGCAGTTCTTC.

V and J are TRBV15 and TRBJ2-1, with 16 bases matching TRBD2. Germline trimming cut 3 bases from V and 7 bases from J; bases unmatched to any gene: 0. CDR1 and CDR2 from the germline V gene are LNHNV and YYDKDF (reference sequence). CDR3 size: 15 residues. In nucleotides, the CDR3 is TGTGCCACCAGCAGGGGACTAGCGGGAGGGAATGAGCAGTTCTTC. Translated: CATSRGLAGGNEQFF.

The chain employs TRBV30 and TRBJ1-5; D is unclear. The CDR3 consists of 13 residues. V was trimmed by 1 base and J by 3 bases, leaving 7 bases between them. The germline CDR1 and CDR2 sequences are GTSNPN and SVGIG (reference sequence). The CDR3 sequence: CAWSGQANQPQHF. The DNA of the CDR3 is TGTGCCTGGAGTGGGCAGGCCAATCAGCCCCAGCATTTT.

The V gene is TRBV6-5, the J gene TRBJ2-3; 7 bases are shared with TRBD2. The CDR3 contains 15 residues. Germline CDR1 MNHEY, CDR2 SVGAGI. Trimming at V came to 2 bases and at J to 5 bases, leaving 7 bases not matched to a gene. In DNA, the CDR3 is TGTGCCAGCAGTTACCCGGACTGGGGGGGAGATACGCAGTATTTT. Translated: CASSYPDWGGDTQYF.

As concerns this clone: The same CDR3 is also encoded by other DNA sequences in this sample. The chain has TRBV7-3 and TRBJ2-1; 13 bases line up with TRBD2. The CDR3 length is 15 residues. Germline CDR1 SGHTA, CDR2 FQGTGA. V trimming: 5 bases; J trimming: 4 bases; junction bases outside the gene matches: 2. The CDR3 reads CASSPLAGGYNEQFF. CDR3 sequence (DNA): TGTGCCAGCAGCCCACTAGCGGGAGGGTACAATGAGCAGTTCTTC.

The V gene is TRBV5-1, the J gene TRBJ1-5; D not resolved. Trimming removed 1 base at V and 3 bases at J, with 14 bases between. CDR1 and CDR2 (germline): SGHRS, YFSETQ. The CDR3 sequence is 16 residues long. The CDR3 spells CASSLYAQDPNQPQHF. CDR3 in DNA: TGCGCCAGCAGCTTGTACGCTCAGGATCCCAATCAGCCCCAGCATTTT.

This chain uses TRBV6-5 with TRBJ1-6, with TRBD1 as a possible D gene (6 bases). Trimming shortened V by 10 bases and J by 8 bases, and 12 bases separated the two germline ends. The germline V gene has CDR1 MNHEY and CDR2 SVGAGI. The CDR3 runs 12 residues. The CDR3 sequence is CATGVLDSPLHF. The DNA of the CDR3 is TGTGCCACAGGGGTTCTAGATTCACCCCTCCACTTT.

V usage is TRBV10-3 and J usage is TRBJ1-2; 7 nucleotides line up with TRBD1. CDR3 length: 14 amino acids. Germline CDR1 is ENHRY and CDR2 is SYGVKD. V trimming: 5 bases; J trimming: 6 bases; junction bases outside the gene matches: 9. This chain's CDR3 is CAISLTTGMDGYTF. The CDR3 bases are TGTGCCATCAGTTTAACGACAGGGATGGATGGCTACACCTTC.

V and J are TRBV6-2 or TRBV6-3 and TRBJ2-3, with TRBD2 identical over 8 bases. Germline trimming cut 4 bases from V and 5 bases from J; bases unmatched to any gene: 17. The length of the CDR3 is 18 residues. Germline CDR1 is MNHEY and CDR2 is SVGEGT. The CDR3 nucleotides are TGTGCCAGCAGTTTCCATCTAGCGGGCACCTTTCCGGAAGATACGCAGTATTTT. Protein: CASSFHLAGTFPEDTQYF.

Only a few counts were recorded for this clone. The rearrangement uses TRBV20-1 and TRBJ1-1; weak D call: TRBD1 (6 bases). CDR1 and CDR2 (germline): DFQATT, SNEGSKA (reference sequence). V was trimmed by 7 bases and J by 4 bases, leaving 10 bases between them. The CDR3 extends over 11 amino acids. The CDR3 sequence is CSVTGSTEAFF. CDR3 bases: TGCAGTGTTACAGGGTCCACTGAAGCTTTCTTT.